This T cell receptor beta chain is from a study of blood T cell repertoires in COVID-19. The germline V gene has CDR1 LNHDA and CDR2 SQIVND (reference sequence). The germline V and J ends were trimmed by 7 bases and 7 bases, with 11 bases remaining between them. The CDR3 is 13 amino acids. This table comes from immunoSEQ multiplex PCR, and its TCRdb copy is limited to in-frame clones, with some not included. Among roughly 200,000 clones, 84% were seen once, and the ten largest hold 15% to 20%. There are a few counts of this clone. The chain is built from TRBV19 and TRBJ1-6; tentatively, D is TRBD1 (6 bases). Sequenced sample: peripheral blood. This clonotype was sampled from a human donor in a cohort sampled during active COVID-19. DNA for the CDR3: TGTGCCAGTACAGGGGCAAGGAATTCACCCCTCCACTTT. Translated, it gives CASTGARNSPLHF.